A single sample gave rise to the 2 T cell receptor beta chains below, sequenced in a study of PD-L1 blockade in urothelial cancer (dated by TCRdb to between 2016 and 2019). The method behind the library was the immunoSEQ multiplex PCR assay. TCRdb took this table from immuneACCESS and kept in-frame rearrangements with V and J called. Such tables lack part of the clones; where checked against another copy, unresolved V genes explain under half of the gap, and the rest is unexplained. This sample has approximately 90,000 clones in its table, and around 83% of those were observed once. Of the sample, about 2.1% falls within the top ten clones. The sample's time point, from its label and the paper: pretreatment peripheral blood. The sample was PBMCs, taken around atezolizumab (anti-PD-L1) treatment. Receptor source: a man in his fifties or sixties with urothelial cancer.

The CDR3 DNA follows: TGTGCCAGCAGTTTAAAGGGACAAGAAAACAAGAACACTGAAGCTTTCTTT. This translates into CASSLKGQENKNTEAFF. V and J are TRBV27 and TRBJ1-1, with D maybe TRBD1 (6 bases). The CDR3 extends over 17 amino acids. CDR1 MNHEY and CDR2 SMNVEV come from the germline V gene (reference sequence). Trimming left V 2 bases short and J 1 base short, with 17 bases between.

The chain is built from TRBV20-1 and TRBJ2-5; D not resolved. V lost 3 bases and J 5 bases, leaving 7 bases between the germline ends. Germline-derived CDR1 and CDR2 are DFQATT and SNEGSKA (reference sequence). The CDR3 length is 11 residues. This CDR3 reads CSASKRETQYF. The DNA for the CDR3 is TGCAGTGCTAGTAAACGGGAGACCCAGTACTTC.